This T cell receptor beta chain was sequenced in a study of blood T cell repertoires in COVID-19. Study information: The analysed material was cDNA or gDNA that came from T cells, B-cell-depleted T cells, or PBMCs.

TCRdb's table, derived via immunoSEQ multiplex PCR, lists solely in-frame clones and lacks some. The repertoire consists of around 70,000 clones, with approximately 80% occurring once and the leading ten covering roughly a sixth. Per germline, CDR1 KGHDR and CDR2 SFDVKD. The junction had 14 bases not matched to a gene; V was cut back by 3 bases and J by 7 bases. The CDR3 length is 17 residues. The rearrangement links TRBV24-1 to TRBJ1-2; 9 bases match TRBD1. Source material: peripheral blood. This receptor was obtained from a human donor in a cohort sampled during active COVID-19. The CDR3 is CATSDTGTGRSPRGYTF. The CDR3 DNA reads TGTGCCACCAGTGATACCGGGACAGGGAGGTCTCCTCGTGGCTACACCTTC.